One TCR beta chain is described in this entry. In the source study's methods: Researchers report that nucleated cell counts were estimated from reference gene primer amplification. The repertoire was sequenced with immunoSEQ multiplex PCR; TCRdb's copy has only in-frame clones and lacks some. The V and J calls and clone size are taken from that table; D and trimming were inferred from the DNA. The sample shows 110,000 to 150,000 clones, roughly 77% of them seen only once. This sample was taken from a study of blood T cell repertoires in COVID-19. On the study more broadly: Acute and convalescent COVID-19 specimens originated in the United States, Italy and Spain. The cDNA or gDNA used as material had been derived from T cells, B-cell-depleted T cells, or PBMCs.

Looked up from germline, CDR1 is SGDLS and CDR2 is YYNGEE. The CDR3 length is 14 residues. After removal of 7 bases from V and 4 bases from J, the junction contained 6 bases not matched to a gene. Enrolled during active infection, Seattle patients were then followed longitudinally. V gene TRBV9 combines with J gene TRBJ1-3; TRBD1 agrees at 9 bases. The sequence derives from a woman between 65 and 79 years old with COVID-19, enrolled during active disease. Sequencing was done on a sample of peripheral blood. CDR3 DNA: TGTGCCAGCTCACGGGACAGGGCGGGAAACACCATATATTTT. As protein: CASSRDRAGNTIYF.